This T cell receptor beta chain was profiled in a study of T-cell reconstitution after alpha-beta-depleted transplantation in children. Study-level points and caveats: It was surviving recipient T cells and thymic progenitors that gave some patients high TCRbeta diversity at day 60. At around two months after transplant, the alpha-beta T cells were reportedly derived from several hundred expanded clones that came from non-depleted graft cells.

This CDR3 spans 16 amino acids. Trimming took 3 bases from V and 0 from J; bases not matched to a gene: 3. CDR1 and CDR2 (germline): ENHRY, SYGVKD. This sample's TCRbeta library carried unique molecular identifier barcodes. TCRdb passed the PCR reads through MiXCR, listing each CDR3 protein once. The profile shows 200,000 to 250,000 distinct CDR3 sequences, approximately 11% of them singletons. This clonotype was observed at least ten times. The antigen is not known. Material: PBMCs, obtained before TCRalphabeta/CD19-depleted stem cell transplant. The origin of this receptor is a child younger than two with acute myeloid leukemia, due to receive a stem cell transplant. The chain carries TRBV10-3 and TRBJ2-2; 8 nucleotides agree with TRBD1. CDR3 region: CAISDRTGPNTGELFF. The CDR3 nucleotides read TGTGCCATCAGTGACCGGACAGGGCCGAACACCGGGGAGCTGTTTTTT.